What follows are 30 T cell receptor beta chains derived from one specimen sequenced in a study of T cell changes during pregnancy in multiple sclerosis. Assay: immunoSEQ multiplex PCR; the TCRdb copy retains only in-frame clones and omits some. The sample lists about 50,000 clones; roughly 94% were seen once. The sequences come from CD4+ T cells from peripheral blood mononuclear cells, collected in the third trimester of pregnancy. The receptors derive from a female donor with multiple sclerosis, enrolled in a pregnancy study.

V usage is TRBV4-3 and J usage is TRBJ2-1; 7 bases align to TRBD1. J gave up 0 bases and V 6 bases, and 5 bases lay outside the gene matches. This CDR3 is built from 15 residues. Germline V CDR1 and CDR2: LGHNA, YSLEER. The CDR3 sequence is CASSPDRSSYNEQFF. The CDR3, as DNA: TGCGCCAGCAGTCCGGACAGGAGCTCCTACAATGAGCAGTTCTTC.

The chain employs TRBV6-5 and TRBJ1-2; possibly TRBD1 for D (6 bases). V shed 2 bases and J shed 3 bases, with 7 bases lying between them. The CDR3 contains 13 residues. Germline V gives CDR1 MNHEY, CDR2 SVGAGI. In DNA, the CDR3 is TGTGCCAGCAGTTACGCAGGGGACTATGGCTACACCTTC. Translation gives CASSYAGDYGYTF.

The V gene is TRBV11-2, the J gene TRBJ1-3, with D possibly matching TRBD1 (6 bases). Trimming removed 5 bases from V and 3 bases from J, with 8 bases in between. Germline V CDR1 and CDR2: SGHAT, FQNNGV. This CDR3 region has 13 residues. The chain's CDR3 is CASSTGIGNTIYF. The CDR3 coding sequence is TGTGCCAGCAGCACAGGGATTGGAAACACCATATATTTT.

The chain carries TRBV5-1 and TRBJ2-7; perhaps TRBD2 as D (5 bases). V dropped 5 bases and J dropped 3 bases, with 15 bases sitting between them. This CDR3 is built from 14 residues. Germline V gives CDR1 SGHRS, CDR2 YFSETQ. CDR3 amino acids: CASRTSPSNYEQYF. For the CDR3, the DNA is TGCGCCAGCAGAACTAGTCCATCCAACTACGAGCAGTACTTC.

The rearrangement uses TRBV7-9 and TRBJ2-7; TRBD2 is a possible D gene (6 bases). Per the germline V gene, CDR1 is SEHNR and CDR2 is FQNEAQ (reference sequence). The CDR3 totals 15 residues. Between the trimmed V and J ends, which lost 3 bases and 7 bases, there was a span of 19 bases. CDR3 sequence reads: CASSLEGLPHREQYF. CDR3 DNA sequence: TGTGCCAGCAGCTTGGAGGGACTCCCACACCGGGAGCAGTACTTC.

CDR3 sequence: CASSISQGMYF. The CDR3 DNA reads as TGTGCCAGTAGTATCTCGCAGGGCATGTACTTC. The rearrangement joins TRBV19 to TRBJ2-4; weak D call: TRBD1 (5 bases). The CDR3 runs to 11 residues. Germline V gene lookup returns CDR1 LNHDA and CDR2 SQIVND (reference sequence). Trimming stripped 3 bases from V and 15 bases from J, with 12 bases between.

The chain has TRBV7-2 and TRBJ1-2, with D perhaps matching TRBD1 (6 bases). Trimming stripped 7 bases from V and 2 bases from J, with 17 bases between. Germline V gene data show CDR1 as SGHTA and CDR2 as FQGNSA. This CDR3 is built from 15 residues. CDR3 amino acids: CASILGGRGNYGYTF. CDR3 bases: TGTGCCAGCATCTTGGGGGGGCGCGGGAACTATGGCTACACCTTC.

The chain couples TRBV5-1 to TRBJ2-5; 8 nucleotides align to TRBD1. Trimming took 4 bases from V and 1 from J; bases not matched to a gene: 9. CDR3 size: 16 residues. CDR1 SGHRS and CDR2 YFSETQ come from the germline V gene. The CDR3 DNA sequence: TGCGCCAGCAGCAGGCGGACAGGGAGAATCCAAGAGACCCAGTACTTC. Translated: CASSRRTGRIQETQYF.

The chain links TRBV5-6 to TRBJ1-5, with 9 bases matching TRBD1. Unmatched junction bases numbered 4, after V lost 1 base and J lost 8 bases. This CDR3 has 14 residues. Germline V CDR1 and CDR2: SGHDT, YYEEEE. The CDR3 region is CASSLTGGDEPQHF. In DNA, the CDR3 is TGTGCCAGCAGCTTGACAGGGGGCGACGAGCCCCAGCATTTT.

The V gene is TRBV10-3, the J gene TRBJ2-1; TRBD1 agrees at 10 bases. V trimming: 6 bases; J trimming: 8 bases; junction bases outside the gene matches: 10. CDR1 is ENHRY and CDR2 is SYGVKD in the germline V gene. The CDR3 loop spans 15 amino acids. Here the CDR3 DNA reads TGTGCCATCAGGGCCGGGACAGGGGCCGAGGATGAGCAGTTCTTC. Residues: CAIRAGTGAEDEQFF.

J is TRBJ1-6 and V is TRBV2; a weak D match, TRBD1 (5 bases). Trimming stripped 0 bases from V and 6 bases from J, with 12 bases between. CDR3 length: 16 residues. The germline gives CDR1 SNHLY, CDR2 FYNNEI. The CDR3 sequence is CASSEAQLDTNSPLHF. The CDR3 DNA reads as TGTGCCAGCAGTGAAGCTCAATTGGACACTAATTCACCCCTCCACTTT.

J is TRBJ2-1 and V is TRBV15; perhaps TRBD2 as D (6 bases). The CDR3 extends over 16 amino acids. The germline V gene has CDR1 LNHNV and CDR2 YYDKDF (reference sequence). V gave up 1 base and J gave up 5 bases, with 15 bases separating them. The CDR3 DNA reads as TGTGCCACCAGCAGAGGGGTAGGAGGGTTGGACAATGAGCAGTTCTTC. Translated: CATSRGVGGLDNEQFF.

The chain couples TRBV7-8 to TRBJ2-5, with 7 nucleotides matching TRBD2. CDR1 and CDR2 (germline): SGHVS, FQNEAQ. V shed 6 bases and J 2 bases; nucleotides not matched to a gene: 9. The CDR3 has 15 residues. As DNA, the CDR3 is TGTGCCAGCAGACAGAAGCTAGCGGAACAAGAGACCCAGTACTTC. It codes for CASRQKLAEQETQYF.

The gene calls are TRBV6-5 and TRBJ1-6; 9 nucleotides agree with TRBD1. The CDR3 has 13 amino acids. Germline V gene sequence: CDR1 MNHEY, CDR2 SVGAGI. The junction had 9 bases not matched to a gene; V was cut back by 7 bases and J by 14 bases. This CDR3 reads CASNGQGTGSLHF. CDR3 coding DNA: TGTGCCAGCAATGGACAGGGGACAGGATCCCTCCACTTT.

The chain joins TRBV18 to TRBJ1-2, with 8 bases matching TRBD1. This CDR3 region has 15 residues. J was trimmed by 0 bases and V by 4 bases; bases with no gene match: 4. The V gene's germline CDR1 is KGHSH and CDR2 LQKENI. The chain's CDR3 is CASSLGQGPNYGYTF. CDR3 sequence (DNA): TGTGCCAGCTCACTTGGACAGGGACCTAACTATGGCTACACCTTC. Combining the CDR3 with reference TRBV18 and TRBJ1-2 gives the whole variable domain NAGVMQNPRHLVRRRGQEARLRCSPMKGHSHVYWYRQLPEEGLKFMVYLQKENIIDESGMPKERFSAEFPKEGPSILRIQQVVRGDSAAYFCASSLGQGPNYGYTFGSGTRLTVV.

In its sample, this clone was seen once. This chain links TRBV30 with TRBJ1-2, with D perhaps matching TRBD1 (6 bases). V gave up 3 bases and J gave up 4 bases, with 9 bases separating them. The CDR3 is made up of 12 amino acids. Germline V gene data show CDR1 as GTSNPN and CDR2 as SVGIG (reference sequence). The CDR3 DNA reads TGTGCCTGGAGCCACAGGGCCTATGGCTACACCTTC. It specifies CAWSHRAYGYTF. The variable domain in full, completed from reference TRBV30 and TRBJ1-2, reads SQTIHQWPATLVQPVGSPLSLECTVEGTSNPNLYWYRQAAGRGLQLLFYSVGIGQISSEVPQNLSASRPQDRQFILSSKKLLLSDSGFYLCAWSHRAYGYTFGSGTRLTVV.

V gene TRBV15 combines with J gene TRBJ1-1; no firm D call. The CDR3 is 14 amino acids. V was pared by 7 bases and J by 5 bases, with 17 bases between. The germline V gene has CDR1 LNHNV and CDR2 YYDKDF (reference sequence). The CDR3 region has the DNA TGTGCCACCACCACACCGGCCCGGGGTACTGAAGCTTTCTTT. Translating it yields CATTTPARGTEAFF.

The gene calls are TRBV19 and TRBJ2-7; 8 nucleotides align to TRBD2. Germline loops: CDR1 LNHDA, CDR2 SQIVND (reference sequence). J lost 0 bases, V lost 10 bases, and 8 bases had no gene match. The length of the CDR3 is 14 residues. The CDR3 is CATAVGTSSYEQYF. CDR3 in DNA: TGTGCCACCGCTGTCGGGACTAGCTCCTACGAGCAGTACTTC.

The rearrangement uses TRBV29-1 and TRBJ2-7, with TRBD1 matching 9 bases. The J segment lost 7 bases and the V segment lost 6 bases, leaving 13 bases of the junction unmatched. The germline V gene encodes CDR1 SQVTM and CDR2 ANQGSEA. The CDR3 has 14 amino acids. CDR3 nucleotide sequence: TGCAGCGTCGAAAACCGGGACAGGGAATTAGAGCAGTACTTC. Translation gives CSVENRDRELEQYF.

The gene calls are TRBV18 and TRBJ2-2; a weak D match, TRBD1 (6 bases). The germline CDR1 and CDR2 sequences are KGHSH and LQKENI. The CDR3 contains 16 residues. The V end was cut by 2 bases, the J end by 5 bases, with 15 bases between. The CDR3 coding sequence is TGTGCCAGCTCACCATGGACAGCCTTTGGGACCGGGGAGCTGTTTTTT. Translating gives CASSPWTAFGTGELFF.

The chain's CDR3 is CASSLGGPTEQYF. In DNA form, the CDR3 reads TGTGCCAGCAGCTTAGGGGGGCCTACCGAGCAGTACTTC. The chain is built from TRBV7-2 and TRBJ2-7; D may be TRBD1 (6 bases). The CDR3 extends over 13 amino acids. V was pared by 1 base and J by 6 bases, with 10 bases between. CDR1 and CDR2 from the germline V gene are SGHTA and FQGNSA.

CDR3: CASSPLTSGGPTDTQYF. DNA of the CDR3: TGTGCCAGCTCACCACTCACTAGCGGGGGCCCTACAGATACGCAGTATTTT. The rearrangement joins TRBV18 to TRBJ2-3, with 11 bases identical to TRBD2. The germline V gene encodes CDR1 KGHSH and CDR2 LQKENI. After removal of 1 base from V and 3 bases from J, the junction contained 6 bases not matched to a gene. The CDR3 has 17 residues.

This clone is a singleton in its sample. Here the CDR3 reads CASSRQGADQPQHF. DNA for the CDR3: TGTGCCAGCTCACGTCAGGGGGCGGATCAGCCCCAGCATTTT. V is TRBV18 and J is TRBJ1-5; 8 bases agree with TRBD1. The CDR3 has 14 amino acids. V lost 4 bases, J lost 5 bases, and 4 bases stayed unmatched. Germline V lookup: CDR1 KGHSH, CDR2 LQKENI.

The V gene is TRBV7-3, the J gene TRBJ2-2; no clear D gene. This CDR3 contains 13 residues. In germline, CDR1 is SGHTA, CDR2 FQGTGA. Trimming pared 5 bases from V and 4 bases from J, leaving 8 bases between. As DNA, the CDR3 is TGTGCCAGCAGCCCAAAGAGCACCGGGGAGCTGTTTTTT. Residues: CASSPKSTGELFF.

The chain is built from TRBV5-1 and TRBJ1-4; 10 bases match TRBD1. The CDR3 totals 15 residues. In germline, CDR1 is SGHRS, CDR2 YFSETQ. Germline trimming cut 0 bases from V and 8 bases from J; bases unmatched to any gene: 4. CDR3 coding DNA: TGCGCCAGCAGCTTGGGCGACAGGGGGCTCGAAAAACTGTTTTTT. Translation: CASSLGDRGLEKLFF.

The V call is TRBV27, the J call TRBJ2-7, with D possibly matching TRBD2 (6 bases). The CDR3 is made up of 13 amino acids. Trimming took 3 bases from V and 5 from J, leaving 11 bases between them. Germline assignment: CDR1 MNHEY and CDR2 SMNVEV (reference sequence). Written as DNA, the CDR3 is TGTGCCAGCAGTTTTGGCGGGACCCACGAGCAGTACTTC. This encodes CASSFGGTHEQYF.

This clone came up once. This chain uses TRBV5-1 with TRBJ2-1; D is ambiguous. Trimming shortened V by 0 bases and J by 0 bases, and 10 bases separated the two germline ends. This CDR3 is built from 16 residues. The germline V gene encodes CDR1 SGHRS and CDR2 YFSETQ. CDR3 protein: CASSLGVMSSYNEQFF. The DNA for the CDR3 is TGCGCCAGCAGCTTGGGAGTGATGAGCTCCTACAATGAGCAGTTCTTC.

The V and J genes are TRBV5-6 and TRBJ2-5; 8 bases are a match to TRBD2. This CDR3 contains 16 residues. J gave up 6 bases and V 0 bases, and 10 bases lay outside the gene matches. Germline values: CDR1 SGHDT, CDR2 YYEEEE. The CDR3 here is CASSLAYGRGEKTQYF. Here the CDR3 DNA reads TGTGCCAGCAGCTTGGCGTACGGGAGGGGGGAAAAGACCCAGTACTTC.

J is TRBJ2-7 and V is TRBV7-9; 12 bases fit TRBD2. CDR1 is SEHNR, CDR2 FQNEAQ, per germline (reference sequence). The CDR3 spans 15 residues. V lost 7 bases to trimming and J lost 5 bases; unmatched junction nucleotides: 9. The CDR3 here is CASTLAGGRAHEQYF. The CDR3 nucleotides read TGTGCCAGCACCCTAGCGGGGGGGCGGGCCCACGAGCAGTACTTC.

The J gene is TRBJ2-1, the V gene TRBV9; D unclear. Looked up from germline, CDR1 is SGDLS and CDR2 is YYNGEE. The CDR3 runs 13 residues. V dropped 4 bases and J dropped 4 bases, with 9 bases sitting between them. The CDR3 DNA follows: TGTGCCAGCAGCCCAGCGATTTACAATGAGCAGTTCTTC. It encodes CASSPAIYNEQFF.